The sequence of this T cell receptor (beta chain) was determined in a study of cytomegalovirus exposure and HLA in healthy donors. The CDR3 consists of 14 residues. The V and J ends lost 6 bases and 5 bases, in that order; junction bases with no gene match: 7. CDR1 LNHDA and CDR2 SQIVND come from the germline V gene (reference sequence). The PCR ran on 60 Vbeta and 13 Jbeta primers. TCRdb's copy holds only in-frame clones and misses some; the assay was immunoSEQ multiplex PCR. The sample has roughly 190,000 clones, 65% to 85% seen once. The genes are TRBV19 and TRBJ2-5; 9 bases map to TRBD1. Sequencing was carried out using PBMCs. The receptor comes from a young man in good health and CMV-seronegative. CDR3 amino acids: CASRKGTGYETQYF. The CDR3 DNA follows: TGTGCCAGTAGAAAAGGGACAGGGTATGAGACCCAGTACTTC.